This passage covers 10 T cell receptor beta chains from one sample sequenced in a study of beta chain features in type 1 diabetes. The antigens these receptors bind are not known. The study's findings and limits: Researchers report that Type 1 diabetes patients had moderately but significantly shorter TCRB CDR3s across all four CD4+ subsets.

Expressed TCRB transcripts were sequenced because the entire RNA isolate underwent reverse transcription. TCRdb's copy holds only in-frame clones and misses some; the assay was immunoSEQ multiplex PCR. Altogether under 850,000 clones are present, about an eighth being singletons, with the ten largest covering approximately 0.022%. Input material: naive CD4+ T cells from blood. The receptors derive from a man younger than 30 with type 1 diabetes.

This clone turned up a few times. V usage is TRBV7-9 and J usage is TRBJ2-3; no reliable D call. Trimming removed 5 bases at V and 5 bases at J, with 8 bases between. Germline-derived CDR1 and CDR2 are SEHNR and FQNEAQ (reference sequence). The CDR3 is 12 amino acids. Here the CDR3 reads CASSLSLDTQYF. In nucleotides, the CDR3 is TGTGCCAGCAGCCTCTCGTTAGATACGCAGTATTTT.

The chain uses TRBV10-3 and TRBJ2-1, with 7 bases aligning to TRBD1. Germline CDR1 reads ENHRY; CDR2 reads SYGVKD. The CDR3 has 15 residues. Trimming at V came to 4 bases and at J to 8 bases, leaving 11 bases not matched to a gene. The DNA for the CDR3 is TGTGCCATCAGTGTATTAGGGGGCTTACGAGATGAGCAGTTCTTC. Its protein is CAISVLGGLRDEQFF.

The rearrangement uses TRBV9 and TRBJ1-4; D ambiguous. The CDR3 has 15 residues. Germline CDR1 is SGDLS and CDR2 is YYNGEE. Trimming took off 3 bases at V and 0 bases at J, with 9 bases between the two ends. CDR3 protein: CASSASTTTNEKLFF. The CDR3 region has the DNA TGTGCCAGCAGCGCCTCGACTACAACTAATGAAAAACTGTTTTTT.

This chain uses TRBV5-6 with TRBJ2-1, with unresolved D. V was clipped by 2 bases and J by 9 bases, with 9 bases between them. The CDR3 totals 12 residues. Germline loops: CDR1 SGHDT, CDR2 YYEEEE. CDR3 loop: CASSFMVSEQFF. CDR3 nucleotide sequence: TGTGCCAGCAGCTTCATGGTGAGTGAGCAGTTCTTC. The full variable domain, its missing parts supplied by reference TRBV5-6 and TRBJ2-1, is DAGVTQSPTHLIKTRGQQVTLRCSPKSGHDTVSWYQQALGQGPQFIFQYYEEEERQRGNFPDRFSGHQFPNYSSELNVNALLLGDSALYLCASSFMVSEQFFGPGTRLTVL.

This clone turned up a few times. In nucleotides, the CDR3 is TGTGCCAGCAGCTTATCTGAGGGTGGCTACAATGAGCAGTTCTTC. It is translated as CASSLSEGGYNEQFF. The rearrangement uses TRBV11-2 and TRBJ2-1, with a tentative D call TRBD2 (5 bases). In germline, CDR1 is SGHAT, CDR2 FQNNGV. This CDR3 contains 15 residues. V lost 2 bases and J 3 bases, leaving 11 bases between the germline ends.

This chain links TRBV13 with TRBJ1-2, with D maybe TRBD1 (6 bases). Germline values: CDR1 PRHDT, CDR2 FYEKMQ (reference sequence). The V and J ends lost 5 bases and 8 bases respectively, with 18 bases between them. CDR3 length: 14 amino acids. The CDR3 region has the DNA TGTGCCAGCAGCCCCCTGGGAGGGGGAGGGGGCTACACCTTC. Translation gives CASSPLGGGGGYTF.

The rearrangement joins TRBV5-1 to TRBJ1-1; TRBD1 agrees at 7 bases. Germline V lookup: CDR1 SGHRS, CDR2 YFSETQ. V lost 2 bases and J lost 7; bases outside the gene matches: 11. The CDR3 covers 15 residues. CDR3 sequence reads: CASSLTGQPGFEAFF. For the CDR3, the DNA is TGCGCCAGCAGCTTAACGGGACAGCCCGGATTTGAAGCTTTCTTT.

This clone was picked up a small number of times. This chain uses TRBV18 with TRBJ2-3; D may be TRBD1 or TRBD2 (5 bases each). V lost 3 bases to trimming and J lost 1 base, with 14 bases between them. The CDR3 runs 16 residues. Germline V gene sequence: CDR1 KGHSH, CDR2 LQKENI. The CDR3 sequence is CASSPPGAMGTDTQYF. The DNA of the CDR3 is TGTGCCAGCTCACCGCCCGGGGCGATGGGCACAGATACGCAGTATTTT. The whole variable domain, filled in from reference TRBV18 and TRBJ2-3, reads NAGVMQNPRHLVRRRGQEARLRCSPMKGHSHVYWYRQLPEEGLKFMVYLQKENIIDESGMPKERFSAEFPKEGPSILRIQQVVRGDSAAYFCASSPPGAMGTDTQYFGPGTRLTVL.

This clone was picked up a small number of times. This chain uses TRBV23-1 with TRBJ2-2, with a tentative D call TRBD2 (5 bases). TRBV23-1 is given ORF status, its function remaining uncertain. The CDR3 has 18 amino acids. Trimming shortened V by 0 bases and J by 5 bases, and 19 bases separated the two germline ends. DNA of the CDR3: TGCGCCAGCAGTCAATCGGGAGACCTCCCCCAATGGACCGGGGAGCTGTTTTTT. The encoded protein is CASSQSGDLPQWTGELFF.

In this sample, this clone turned up once. V is TRBV5-4 and J is TRBJ2-3, with 7 bases lining up with TRBD2. Germline CDR1 reads SGHNT; CDR2 reads YYREEE (reference sequence). This CDR3 contains 16 residues. J lost 6 bases, V lost 4 bases, and 14 bases had no gene match. DNA of the CDR3: TGTGCCAGCAGCCCGCCGCGGGCGGGGGAGTGGGATACGCAGTATTTT. As protein: CASSPPRAGEWDTQYF.